This T cell receptor (beta chain) was documented in a study of OX40 agonist ivuxolimab in advanced cancers. Sequenced by immunoSEQ multiplex PCR; TCRdb stores in-frame clones only, minus some. The table records approximately 57,000 clones, over 70% of them present only once. Germline V gene sequence: CDR1 MNHEY, CDR2 SVGAGI. Trimming pared 6 bases from V and 1 base from J, leaving 13 bases between. This CDR3 comprises 15 residues. The chain combines TRBV6-5 with TRBJ2-1; D is uncertain. This TCR was sampled from an adult with an advanced solid tumor such as melanoma, head and neck, liver or kidney cancer. The input for sequencing was CD4+ or CD8+ T cells sorted from blood, taken in a trial of the OX40 agonist ivuxolimab. In nucleotides, the CDR3 is TGTGCCAGCAGAACGACTCTAACTTCCTACAATGAGCAGTTCTTC. This translates into CASRTTLTSYNEQFF.